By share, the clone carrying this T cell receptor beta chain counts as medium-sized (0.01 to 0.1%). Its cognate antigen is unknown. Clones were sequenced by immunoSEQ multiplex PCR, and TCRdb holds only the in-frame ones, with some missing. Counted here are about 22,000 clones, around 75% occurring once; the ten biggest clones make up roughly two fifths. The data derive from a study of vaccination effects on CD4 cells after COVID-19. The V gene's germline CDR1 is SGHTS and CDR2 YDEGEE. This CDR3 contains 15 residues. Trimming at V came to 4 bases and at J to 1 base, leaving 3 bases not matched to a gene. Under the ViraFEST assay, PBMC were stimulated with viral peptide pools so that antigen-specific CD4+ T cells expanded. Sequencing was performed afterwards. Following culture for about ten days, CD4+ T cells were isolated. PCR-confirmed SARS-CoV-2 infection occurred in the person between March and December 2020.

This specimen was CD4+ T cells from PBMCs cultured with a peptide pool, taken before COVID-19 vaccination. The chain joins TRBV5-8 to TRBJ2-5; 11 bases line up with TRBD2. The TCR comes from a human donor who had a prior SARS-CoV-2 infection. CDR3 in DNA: TGTGCCAGCAGCGCAGGACTAGCGGGCCAAGAGACCCAGTACTTC. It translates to CASSAGLAGQETQYF.